One sample yielded the 12 T cell receptor beta chains listed below, sequenced in a study of T-cell reconstitution after alpha-beta-depleted transplantation in children. TCRbeta library preparation incorporated unique molecular identifiers. TCRdb recomputed calls from the PCR reads with MiXCR, one row per CDR3 protein. The sample has about 480,000 distinct CDR3 sequences; under 15% are singletons. Material: PBMCs from the stem cell graft donor, obtained from the stem cell graft. These receptors were obtained from a human donor who donated a stem cell graft to a child with combined immunodeficiency.

This clonotype appeared a few times. CDR3 nucleotides: TGTGCCAGCAGCCAGATCCCGGACAGCTCCTACAATGAGCAGTTCTTC. This sequence encodes CASSQIPDSSYNEQFF. The rearrangement joins TRBV3-1 to TRBJ2-1; possible D gene TRBD1, 6 bases. The CDR3 is 16 amino acids. The V gene's germline CDR1 is LGHDT and CDR2 YNNKEL (reference sequence). V lost 3 bases to trimming and J lost 0 bases, with 12 bases between them.

The chain recombines TRBV28 with TRBJ2-1; TRBD1 matches at 8 bases. With V trimmed by 3 bases and J by 4 bases, 2 bases remained unmatched. The germline V gene encodes CDR1 MDHEN and CDR2 SYDVKM. The CDR3 runs 14 residues. DNA for the CDR3: TGTGCCAGCAGTTTCAGGGGGCAGTACAATGAGCAGTTCTTC. Its protein product is CASSFRGQYNEQFF.

The rearrangement links TRBV7-8 to TRBJ2-7, with D possibly TRBD2 on 5 matching bases. This CDR3 has 14 amino acids. Deletions cut 1 base from V and 7 bases from J, with 14 bases between. Germline V gene lookup returns CDR1 SGHVS and CDR2 FQNEAQ. The CDR3 spells CASSLGVALGEQYF. CDR3 coding DNA: TGTGCCAGCAGCTTAGGAGTAGCGTTGGGGGAGCAGTACTTC.

This clonotype has ten or more counts. The chain joins TRBV29-1 to TRBJ2-1; D is undetermined. Germline CDR1 is SQVTM and CDR2 is ANQGSEA. CDR3 length: 12 residues. Trimming removed 2 bases at V and 4 bases at J, with 6 bases between. The CDR3 DNA reads as TGCAGCGTTGAAATGATTTACAATGAGCAGTTCTTC. Translation gives CSVEMIYNEQFF.

V gene TRBV5-1 combines with J gene TRBJ2-7; D is unclear. The CDR3 is made up of 13 amino acids. V was clipped by 0 bases and J by 5 bases, with 9 bases between them. Germline V lookup: CDR1 SGHRS, CDR2 YFSETQ. The CDR3 region is CASSLGEIHEQYF. DNA of the CDR3: TGCGCCAGCAGCTTGGGGGAAATCCACGAGCAGTACTTC. Full variable domain (remainder filled in from reference TRBV5-1 and TRBJ2-7): KAGVTQTPRYLIKTRGQQVTLSCSPISGHRSVSWYQQTPGQGLQFLFEYFSETQRNKGNFPGRFSGRQFSNSRSEMNVSTLELGDSALYLCASSLGEIHEQYFGPGTRLTVT.

This clonotype was observed a handful of times. V usage is TRBV5-1 and J usage is TRBJ2-1, with unresolved D. V lost 2 bases to trimming and J lost 7 bases, with 25 bases between them. From germline, CDR1 is SGHRS and CDR2 YFSETQ. This CDR3 region has 18 residues. CDR3 in DNA: TGCGCCAGCAGCTTTAGGCAGAGTGGCCCCCTCCCCAGGAATGAGCAGTTCTTC. Translating it yields CASSFRQSGPLPRNEQFF. Combining the CDR3 with reference TRBV5-1 and TRBJ2-1 gives the whole variable domain KAGVTQTPRYLIKTRGQQVTLSCSPISGHRSVSWYQQTPGQGLQFLFEYFSETQRNKGNFPGRFSGRQFSNSRSEMNVSTLELGDSALYLCASSFRQSGPLPRNEQFFGPGTRLTVL.

This clonotype came up many times. The V call is TRBV28, the J call TRBJ2-6; D might be TRBD1 or TRBD2, each matching 5 bases. Germline V gene sequence: CDR1 MDHEN, CDR2 SYDVKM. V lost 5 bases, J lost 1 base, and 12 bases lay in between. The CDR3 totals 16 residues. The CDR3 bases are TGTGCCAGCAGTACCGGGACGGTGTCTGGGGCCAACGTCCTGACTTTC. Protein sequence: CASSTGTVSGANVLTF.

This clonotype came up many times. This chain uses TRBV6-5 with TRBJ2-7; TRBD1 matches at 8 bases. The germline gives CDR1 MNHEY, CDR2 SVGAGI. There are 16 residues in the CDR3. The V and J ends lost 0 bases and 5 bases, in that order; junction bases with no gene match: 9. CDR3 loop: CASSYSSGTGLDEQYF. The CDR3 DNA reads as TGTGCCAGCAGTTACTCATCCGGGACAGGTCTCGACGAGCAGTACTTC.

This clonotype has a handful of counts. The V call is TRBV4-1, the J call TRBJ1-6; 8 positions match TRBD1. V shed 3 bases, J shed 10 bases, and the junction held 2 bases outside the gene matches. This CDR3 has 13 residues. Germline CDR1 MGHRA, CDR2 YSYEKL. DNA of the CDR3: TGCGCCAGCAGCCACGGACAGGGCTCACCCCTCCACTTT. Protein sequence: CASSHGQGSPLHF.

This clonotype was counted many times. The rearrangement links TRBV9 to TRBJ2-1; 8 bases fit TRBD2. Germline V lookup: CDR1 SGDLS, CDR2 YYNGEE. J lost 8 bases, V lost 3 bases, and 7 bases had no gene match. The CDR3 length is 14 residues. In nucleotides, the CDR3 is TGTGCCAGCAGCGCCCCGGGACTAGGTGATGAGCAGTTCTTC. Translated, it gives CASSAPGLGDEQFF.

There are a few counts of this clonotype. The chain joins TRBV20-1 to TRBJ2-5; weak D call: TRBD1 (5 bases). This CDR3 is built from 10 residues. Germline assignment: CDR1 DFQATT and CDR2 SNEGSKA (reference sequence). V was clipped by 6 bases and J by 5 bases, with 7 bases between them. CDR3 protein: CSAGPETQYF. The CDR3 DNA sequence: TGCAGTGCGGGGCCGGAGACCCAGTACTTC.

The V call is TRBV12-3 or TRBV12-4, the J call TRBJ2-5, with D tentatively TRBD1 (5 bases). V was clipped by 7 bases and J by 2 bases, with 11 bases between them. The CDR3 has 13 amino acids. The CDR3: CASTDMGQETQYF. The CDR3 DNA is TGTGCCAGCACGGACATGGGTCAAGAGACCCAGTACTTC.